The TCR beta chain described here comes from a study of cytomegalovirus exposure and HLA in healthy donors. It was with 60 Vbeta and 13 Jbeta primers that the PCR ran. Generated by immunoSEQ multiplex PCR, the TCRdb table keeps only in-frame clones and is missing some. The sample has more than 85,000 clones; around 80% are singletons. Study-level findings and limits: No immune exposure information besides CMV serostatus was available. Listed as cytomegalovirus-associated were around 160 TCR beta chains. The classifier was said to identify cytomegalovirus status with high specificity and sensitivity.

This clone was observed a few times. Its antigen remains unknown. Trimming took off 8 bases at V and 6 bases at J, with 23 bases between the two ends. Germline assignment: CDR1 LGHNA and CDR2 YNFKEQ. This CDR3 has 16 residues. The TCR sequence derives from a male donor in good health and CMV-seropositive. Input material: PBMCs. The chain joins TRBV4-2 to TRBJ1-5; possible D gene TRBD1, 6 bases. CDR3 sequence (DNA): TGTGCCAGCCAGGCGGAACAGAGGGTAGGGGGTCAGCCCCAGCATTTT. The encoded protein is CASQAEQRVGGQPQHF.